Listed here are 26 T cell receptor beta chains from one sample, sequenced in a study of T-cell reconstitution after alpha-beta-depleted transplantation in children. Unique molecular identifiers featured in how the TCRbeta library was prepared. Each CDR3 protein is one row after TCRdb ran MiXCR on the PCR reads. Of roughly 670,000 distinct CDR3 sequences in the sample, over 10% are singletons; the top ten hold 0.75% to 0.85%. This specimen consisted of PBMCs, obtained before TCRalphabeta/CD19-depleted stem cell transplant. The receptors shown here come from a girl aged 2-10 years with congenital amegakaryocytic thrombocytopenia, due to receive a stem cell transplant.

This chain links TRBV29-1 with TRBJ1-3; D ambiguous. The V end was cut by 4 bases, the J end by 2 bases, with 18 bases between. Germline CDR1 is SQVTM and CDR2 is ANQGSEA. The CDR3 totals 16 residues. As DNA, the CDR3 is TGCAGCGTTGGTAGGTCAGGCACGGGTGCTGGAAACACCATATATTTT. Protein product: CSVGRSGTGAGNTIYF.

This rearrangement joins TRBV5-1 to TRBJ2-7; no firm D call. CDR3 size: 13 residues. CDR1 is SGHRS and CDR2 is YFSETQ in the germline V gene. Between the trimmed V and J ends, which lost 4 bases and 2 bases, there was a span of 10 bases. CDR3 nucleotide sequence: TGCGCCAGCAGCGCGACCACCGCCTACGAGCAGTACTTC. This codes for CASSATTAYEQYF.

J is TRBJ2-1 and V is TRBV15; D not certain. The CDR3 extends over 15 amino acids. CDR1 is LNHNV, CDR2 YYDKDF, per germline (reference sequence). The germline V and J ends were trimmed by 1 base and 4 bases, with 11 bases remaining between them. The chain's CDR3 is CATSRGLGNYNEQFF. CDR3 DNA sequence: TGTGCCACCAGCAGAGGTCTCGGAAATTACAATGAGCAGTTCTTC.

A few counts support this clonotype. This chain joins TRBV7-9 and TRBJ2-1; 8 bases agree with TRBD2. This CDR3 contains 17 residues. The germline gives CDR1 SEHNR, CDR2 FQNEAQ (reference sequence). V lost 3 bases, J lost 0 bases, and 7 bases stayed unmatched. CDR3 sequence: CASSFSGGPSSYNEQFF. The CDR3 bases are TGTGCCAGCAGCTTCTCGGGGGGGCCGAGCTCCTACAATGAGCAGTTCTTC.

In this sample, this clonotype turned up many times. The chain combines TRBV5-1 with TRBJ2-3; 8 bases are shared with TRBD2. Germline assignment: CDR1 SGHRS and CDR2 YFSETQ. This CDR3 comprises 15 residues. V shed 2 bases and J 4 bases; nucleotides not matched to a gene: 6. CDR3 amino acids: CASSFSGKFPDTQYF. The CDR3 DNA sequence: TGCGCCAGCAGCTTTAGCGGGAAGTTTCCAGATACGCAGTATTTT.

This clonotype was counted between two and nine times. V usage is TRBV7-9 and J usage is TRBJ1-6; 8 bases map to TRBD1. The CDR3 loop spans 16 amino acids. Looked up from germline, CDR1 is SEHNR and CDR2 is FQNEAQ (reference sequence). V shed 2 bases, J shed 10 bases, and the junction held 10 bases outside the gene matches. This chain's CDR3 is CASSLRGRGRGSPLHF. CDR3 sequence (DNA): TGTGCCAGCAGCTTAAGGGGCAGGGGGCGAGGATCACCCCTCCACTTT. Full variable domain (missing parts from reference TRBV7-9 and TRBJ1-6): DTGVSQNPRHKITKRGQNVTFRCDPISEHNRLYWYRQTLGQGPEFLTYFQNEAQLEKSRLLSDRFSAERPKGSFSTLEIQRTEQGDSAMYLCASSLRGRGRGSPLHFGNGTRLTVT.

V and J are TRBV20-1 and TRBJ1-6; D is possibly TRBD1 (6 bases). The CDR3 runs to 16 residues. Trimming cost V 0 bases and J 7 bases, with 16 bases left between them. CDR1 and CDR2 from the germline V gene are DFQATT and SNEGSKA (reference sequence). CDR3 bases: TGCAGTGCTAGAGATCCTTTTGGGGGCGGCAATTCACCCCTCCACTTT. The encoded protein is CSARDPFGGGNSPLHF.

This clonotype appeared many times. The V gene is TRBV29-1, the J gene TRBJ2-1, with 11 bases aligning to TRBD2. The CDR3 length is 15 residues. Germline V lookup: CDR1 SQVTM, CDR2 ANQGSEA. V dropped 7 bases and J dropped 7; count of bases not matched to a gene: 12. DNA of the CDR3: TGCAGCGCCAAGCGTGGGACTAGCGGCCCAAATGAGCAGTTCTTC. As protein: CSAKRGTSGPNEQFF.

This clonotype was recorded at least ten times. This chain joins TRBV20-1 and TRBJ2-7, with TRBD2 matching 10 bases. After removal of 5 bases from V and 5 bases from J, the junction contained 12 bases not matched to a gene. Per the germline V gene, CDR1 is DFQATT and CDR2 is SNEGSKA (reference sequence). This CDR3 has 15 residues. CDR3 sequence reads: CSAFRTGTSEHEQYF. CDR3 bases: TGCAGTGCTTTCCGAACAGGGACTAGCGAACACGAGCAGTACTTC.

Only a few counts were recorded for this clonotype. V is TRBV27 and J is TRBJ1-5, with D possibly being TRBD1 (5 bases). Trimming shortened V by 2 bases and J by 1 base, and 9 bases separated the two germline ends. The CDR3 consists of 15 residues. CDR1 and CDR2 from the germline V gene are MNHEY and SMNVEV (reference sequence). This chain's CDR3 is CASSLGALSNQPQHF. CDR3 sequence (DNA): TGTGCCAGCAGTTTAGGGGCGCTGAGCAATCAGCCCCAGCATTTT.

This clonotype occurred many times. The V and J genes are TRBV6-5 and TRBJ1-5; no reliable D call. The CDR3 totals 18 residues. Germline CDR1 reads MNHEY; CDR2 reads SVGAGI. Trimming removed 0 bases at V and 3 bases at J, with 18 bases between. The CDR3 nucleotides read TGTGCCAGCAGTTACTCGGGGTATACAGAGATCGCCAATCAGCCCCAGCATTTT. Protein: CASSYSGYTEIANQPQHF.

This clonotype was detected only once. Mismatch with germline at one junction end may stem from a read error. The rearrangement uses TRBV6-5 and TRBJ2-6; the D gene could be TRBD1 or TRBD2 (5 bases each). Germline CDR1 is MNHEY and CDR2 is SVGAGI. The CDR3 covers 14 residues. DNA for the CDR3: TGTGCCAGCAGTTACTCGTCCGGGGCCAACGTCCCGACTTTC. Residues: CASSYSSGANVPTF.

The table lists this clonotype with many counts. DNA of the CDR3: TGCGCCAGCAGCGCTACTAGCGGGGCATACTACAATGAGCAGTTCTTC. Its protein is CASSATSGAYYNEQFF. V is TRBV5-1 and J is TRBJ2-1; 10 bases fit TRBD2. This CDR3 region has 16 residues. Germline V gene lookup returns CDR1 SGHRS and CDR2 YFSETQ. The V and J ends lost 4 bases and 3 bases, in that order; junction bases with no gene match: 7.

The chain joins TRBV19 to TRBJ2-2; maybe TRBD1 (6 bases). V was cut by 7 bases and J by 4 bases, with 10 bases left in between. There are 13 residues in the CDR3. From germline, CDR1 is LNHDA and CDR2 SQIVND (reference sequence). Written as DNA, the CDR3 is TGTGCCAGTAATTCAGGGGCCACCGGGGAGCTGTTTTTT. The encoded protein is CASNSGATGELFF.

The chain combines TRBV4-1 with TRBJ1-5, with D uncertain. V was clipped by 3 bases and J by 0 bases, with 9 bases between them. The CDR3 covers 15 residues. Looked up from germline, CDR1 is MGHRA and CDR2 is YSYEKL. The CDR3 DNA follows: TGCGCCAGCAGCCAGAATCTATATAGCAATCAGCCCCAGCATTTT. Encoded protein: CASSQNLYSNQPQHF.

This clonotype has only a few counts. V and J are TRBV12-5 and TRBJ2-4; maybe TRBD2 (5 bases). Deletions cut 4 bases from V and 0 bases from J, with 10 bases between. Germline V gene data show CDR1 as LGHNT and CDR2 as FRNRAP. This CDR3 region has 15 residues. The CDR3 sequence: CASGSERIAKNIQYF. DNA of the CDR3: TGTGCTAGTGGTTCCGAGCGGATAGCCAAAAACATTCAGTACTTC.

This clonotype was recorded at least ten times. This rearrangement joins TRBV29-1 to TRBJ2-7; D is unclear. Germline loops: CDR1 SQVTM, CDR2 ANQGSEA. This CDR3 has 13 amino acids. V was pared by 4 bases and J by 2 bases, with 12 bases between. CDR3 in amino acids: CSVAKDTPYEQYF. CDR3 DNA: TGCAGCGTTGCTAAAGACACCCCCTACGAGCAGTACTTC.

V and J are TRBV12-3 or TRBV12-4 and TRBJ2-1; TRBD1 agrees at 8 bases. V was pared by 3 bases and J by 9 bases, with 10 bases of the junction left unmatched. The CDR3 extends over 15 amino acids. The chain's CDR3 is CASSLADRVVGEQFF. For the CDR3, the DNA is TGTGCCAGCAGTTTGGCGGACAGGGTGGTAGGTGAGCAGTTCTTC.

This clonotype was detected many times. V usage is TRBV12-3 or TRBV12-4 and J usage is TRBJ2-4, with TRBD2 identical over 8 bases. Losses at the gene ends were 3 bases for V and 5 bases for J; bases not matched to a gene: 9. The CDR3 loop spans 16 amino acids. The CDR3 protein is CASSFLAGRIQNIQYF. CDR3 coding DNA: TGTGCCAGCAGTTTTCTAGCGGGTCGTATCCAAAACATTCAGTACTTC.

This clonotype was seen ten or more times. The genes are TRBV12-5 and TRBJ2-3; D call uncertain. This CDR3 is 14 amino acids long. V was pared by 1 base and J by 2 bases, with 7 bases between. The germline CDR1 and CDR2 sequences are LGHNT and FRNRAP. The CDR3 here is CASGLGQSTDTQYF. The CDR3 DNA is TGTGCTAGTGGTTTGGGCCAGTCCACAGATACGCAGTATTTT.

This sequence joins TRBV5-1 and TRBJ2-2, with D possibly being TRBD2 (6 bases). Germline CDR1 reads SGHRS; CDR2 reads YFSETQ. There are 16 residues in the CDR3. V was trimmed by 4 bases and J by 5 bases, leaving 18 bases between them. The CDR3 here is CASSKGLPRGTGELFF. For the CDR3, the DNA is TGCGCCAGCAGCAAGGGACTTCCACGGGGAACCGGGGAGCTGTTTTTT.

V is TRBV7-2 and J is TRBJ2-2; D not resolved. Germline assignment: CDR1 SGHTA and CDR2 FQGNSA. V dropped 2 bases and J dropped 8 bases, with 15 bases sitting between them. This CDR3 spans 15 amino acids. The CDR3 nucleotides read TGTGCCAGCAGCTTATTAGGTCAAAATTCTGGGGAGCTGTTTTTT. Translating it yields CASSLLGQNSGELFF. Supplemented by reference TRBV7-2 and TRBJ2-2, the full variable domain reads GAGVSQSPSNKVTEKGKDVELRCDPISGHTALYWYRQSLGQGLEFLIYFQGNSAPDKSGLPSDRFSAERTGGSVSTLTIQRTQQEDSAVYLCASSLLGQNSGELFFGEGSRLTVL.

This clonotype was recorded many times. The V and J genes are TRBV20-1 and TRBJ2-3, with a tentative D call TRBD1 (5 bases). Trimming took 0 bases from V and 2 from J, leaving 15 bases between them. Germline CDR1 is DFQATT and CDR2 is SNEGSKA (reference sequence). The CDR3 runs 16 residues. CDR3 bases: TGCAGTGCTAGAGATCATCGACAGCCCTCCACAGATACGCAGTATTTT. Encoded protein: CSARDHRQPSTDTQYF.

The table lists this clonotype with many counts. The chain recombines TRBV5-1 with TRBJ2-7; D is undetermined. Trimming left V 4 bases short and J 5 bases short, with 10 bases between. The CDR3 sequence is 12 residues long. Germline values: CDR1 SGHRS, CDR2 YFSETQ. This chain's CDR3 is CASSDVPHEQYF. The CDR3, as DNA: TGCGCCAGCAGCGATGTACCCCACGAGCAGTACTTC.

This clonotype appeared many times. The rearrangement joins TRBV20-1 to TRBJ2-5; either TRBD1 or TRBD2 may fit D (5 bases each). Looked up from germline, CDR1 is DFQATT and CDR2 is SNEGSKA (reference sequence). CDR3 size: 15 residues. V lost 0 bases, J lost 1 base, and 12 bases lay in between. CDR3 sequence: CSARDLGVSQETQYF. The DNA for the CDR3 is TGCAGTGCTAGAGATCTGGGGGTCAGCCAAGAGACCCAGTACTTC.

This chain links TRBV9 with TRBJ2-1; no clear D gene. V lost 1 base, J lost 0 bases, and 14 bases lay in between. The CDR3 totals 17 residues. Germline V gene lookup returns CDR1 SGDLS and CDR2 YYNGEE. CDR3 protein: CASSVTSSGRSYNEQFF. The CDR3 region has the DNA TGTGCCAGCAGCGTAACAAGTTCCGGACGCTCCTACAATGAGCAGTTCTTC.